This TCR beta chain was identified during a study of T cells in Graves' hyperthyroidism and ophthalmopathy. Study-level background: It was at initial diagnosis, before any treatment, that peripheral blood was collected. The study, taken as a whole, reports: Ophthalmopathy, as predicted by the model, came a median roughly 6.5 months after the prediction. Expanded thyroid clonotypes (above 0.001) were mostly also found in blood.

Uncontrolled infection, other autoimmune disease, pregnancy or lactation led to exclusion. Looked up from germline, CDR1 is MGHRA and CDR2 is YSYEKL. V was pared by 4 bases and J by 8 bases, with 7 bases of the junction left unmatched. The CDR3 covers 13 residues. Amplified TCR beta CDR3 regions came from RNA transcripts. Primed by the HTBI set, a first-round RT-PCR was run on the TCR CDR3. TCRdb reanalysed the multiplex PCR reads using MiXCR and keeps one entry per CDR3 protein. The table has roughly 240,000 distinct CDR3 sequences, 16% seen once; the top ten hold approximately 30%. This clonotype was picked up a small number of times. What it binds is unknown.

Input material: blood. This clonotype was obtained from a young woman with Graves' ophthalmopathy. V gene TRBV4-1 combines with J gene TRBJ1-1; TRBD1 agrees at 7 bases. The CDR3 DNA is TGCGCCAGCAGCCGAACAGGGGCGCTGGAAGCTTTCTTT. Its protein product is CASSRTGALEAFF.